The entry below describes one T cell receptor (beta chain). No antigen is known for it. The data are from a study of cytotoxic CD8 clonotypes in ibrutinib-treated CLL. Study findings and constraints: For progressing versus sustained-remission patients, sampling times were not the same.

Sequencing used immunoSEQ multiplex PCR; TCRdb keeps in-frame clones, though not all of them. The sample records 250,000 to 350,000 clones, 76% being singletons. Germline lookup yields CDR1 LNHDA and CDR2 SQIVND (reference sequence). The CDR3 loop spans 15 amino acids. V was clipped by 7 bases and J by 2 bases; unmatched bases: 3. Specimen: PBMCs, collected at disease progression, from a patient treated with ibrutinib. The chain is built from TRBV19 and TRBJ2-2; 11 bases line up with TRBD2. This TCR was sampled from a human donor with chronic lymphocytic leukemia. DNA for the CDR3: TGTGCCAGTATGGGACTAGCGGACAACACCGGGGAGCTGTTTTTT. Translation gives CASMGLADNTGELFF.